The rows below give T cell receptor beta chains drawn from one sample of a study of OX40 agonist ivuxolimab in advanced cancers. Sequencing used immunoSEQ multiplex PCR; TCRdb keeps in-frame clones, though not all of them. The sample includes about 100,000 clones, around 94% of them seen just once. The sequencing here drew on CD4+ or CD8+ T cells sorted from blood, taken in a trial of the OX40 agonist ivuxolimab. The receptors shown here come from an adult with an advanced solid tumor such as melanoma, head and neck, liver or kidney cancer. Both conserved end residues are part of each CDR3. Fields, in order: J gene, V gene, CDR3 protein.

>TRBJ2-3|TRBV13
CASSPGPLAGGRTDTQYF
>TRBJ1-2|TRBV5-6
CASRTKGYYGYTF
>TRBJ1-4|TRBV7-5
CARSLTGGNEKLFF
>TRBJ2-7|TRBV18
CASSPSGTSGGYEQYF
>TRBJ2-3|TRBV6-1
CASKGTISTDTQYF
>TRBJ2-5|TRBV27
CASSGGPNETQYF
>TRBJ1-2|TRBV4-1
CASSQVRATNYGYTF
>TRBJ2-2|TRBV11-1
CASRRQGPYTGELFF
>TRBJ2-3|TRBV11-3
CASSLEGSLRKPSTDTQYF
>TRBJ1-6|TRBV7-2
CASSLIWDSGFPLHF
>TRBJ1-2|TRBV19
CASVSRPGNNYGYTF
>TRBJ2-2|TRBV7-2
CASSLWPGELFF
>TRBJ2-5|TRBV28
CASSRQGLGAQYF
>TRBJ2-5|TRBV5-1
CASSSDGLQETQYF
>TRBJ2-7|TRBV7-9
CASGRSSYEQYF
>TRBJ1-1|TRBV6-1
CASTQGGSSRTEAFF
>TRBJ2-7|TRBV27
CASSNSGQGIMGEQYF
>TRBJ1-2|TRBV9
CASSARASGYTF
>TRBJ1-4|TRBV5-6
CASSTRHSYATNEKLFF
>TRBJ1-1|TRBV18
CASSRDRENTEAFF
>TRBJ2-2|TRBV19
CASSIVAGTGELFF
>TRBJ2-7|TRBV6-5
CASSYSYPVSYEQYF
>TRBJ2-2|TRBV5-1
CASSQGTTNTGELFF
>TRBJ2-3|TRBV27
CASSSPLRSDTQYF
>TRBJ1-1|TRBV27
CASNPQWGDGNTEAFF
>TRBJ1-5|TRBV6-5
CASSYGADGYQPQHF
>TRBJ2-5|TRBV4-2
CASSQDGLAGETQYF
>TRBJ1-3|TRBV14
CASSLFGGWAGNTIYF
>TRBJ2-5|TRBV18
CASSPPGVETQYF
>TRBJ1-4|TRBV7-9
CASSPGQPNEKLFF
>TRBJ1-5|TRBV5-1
CASSLDGGQPQHF
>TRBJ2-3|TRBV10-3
CAIRDMQGADTQYF
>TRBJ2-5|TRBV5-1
CASRVAAQETQYF
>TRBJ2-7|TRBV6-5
CASSYRRTGFMDEQYF
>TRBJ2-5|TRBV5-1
CASSAYGQGEETQYF
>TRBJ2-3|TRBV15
CATSRGRLSADTQYF
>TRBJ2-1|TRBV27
CASSLSKGLGGLYNEQFF
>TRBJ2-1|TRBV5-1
CASSLASWVEQFF
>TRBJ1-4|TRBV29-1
CSVEIQANEKLFF
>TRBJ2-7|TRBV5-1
CASSLGGQVTYEQYF
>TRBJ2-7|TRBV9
CASSVGGLAGAYEQYF
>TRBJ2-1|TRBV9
CASSVELAGGRNEQFF
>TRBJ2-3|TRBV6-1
CASSEGGSGGDTQYF
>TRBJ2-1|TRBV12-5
CASGSTRSSFF